This TCR beta chain was recorded in a study of blood T cell repertoires in COVID-19. Turning to the study itself: COVID-19 samples from acute and convalescent phases originated in the United States, Italy and Spain.

As processed by the authors: Amplified reference gene primers provided the basis for estimating nucleated cell counts. This table comes from immunoSEQ multiplex PCR, and its TCRdb copy is limited to in-frame clones, with some not included. Clone size and the V and J calls come from that table; the DNA yielded D and trimming. The table shows 300,000 to 350,000 clones, with approximately 83% occurring only once. The V gene lost 3 bases and the J gene lost 0 bases, with 6 bases spanning the gap. Looked up from germline, CDR1 is GTSNPN and CDR2 is SVGIG (reference sequence). CDR3 size: 13 residues. Ages ranged from roughly 18 to 100 years, with residence in around 24 US areas.

The specimen sequenced was PBMCs or T cells enriched from blood (not recorded which). The TCR was taken from a man aged 30 to 39 who had recovered from COVID-19. The chain uses TRBV30 and TRBJ1-3, with D hard to call. Here the CDR3 reads CAWSYSSGNTIYF. The CDR3 nucleotides read TGTGCCTGGAGCTACAGCTCTGGAAACACCATATATTTT.